This T cell receptor (beta chain) derives from a study of T cells in Graves' hyperthyroidism and ophthalmopathy. General study findings and limits: Most thyroid-expanded clonotypes above 0.001 were also found in blood. Model predictions of ophthalmopathy came a median approximately 6 months before onset.

A 10 ml volume of fresh peripheral blood provided the PBMCs. From RNA transcripts, TCR beta CDR3 regions were amplified. A first-round RT-PCR of the TCR CDR3 used the HTBI primer set. TCRdb analysed the multiplex PCR reads with MiXCR anew, one entry per CDR3 protein. Among 300,000 to 450,000 distinct CDR3 sequences listed, approximately 12% were seen once. This clonotype has a count of ten or more. Its antigen is currently unknown. V dropped 6 bases and J dropped 2; count of bases not matched to a gene: 8. Germline loops: CDR1 MNHEY, CDR2 SMNVEV (reference sequence). The length of the CDR3 is 16 residues.

The sequence was obtained from a young man with Graves' hyperthyroidism that later progressed to Graves' ophthalmopathy. Input material: blood. The chain carries TRBV27 and TRBJ1-4; 8 bases map to TRBD1. CDR3 loop: CASSPTGGWTNEKLFF. DNA of the CDR3: TGTGCCAGCAGCCCCACAGGGGGATGGACTAATGAAAAACTGTTTTTT.